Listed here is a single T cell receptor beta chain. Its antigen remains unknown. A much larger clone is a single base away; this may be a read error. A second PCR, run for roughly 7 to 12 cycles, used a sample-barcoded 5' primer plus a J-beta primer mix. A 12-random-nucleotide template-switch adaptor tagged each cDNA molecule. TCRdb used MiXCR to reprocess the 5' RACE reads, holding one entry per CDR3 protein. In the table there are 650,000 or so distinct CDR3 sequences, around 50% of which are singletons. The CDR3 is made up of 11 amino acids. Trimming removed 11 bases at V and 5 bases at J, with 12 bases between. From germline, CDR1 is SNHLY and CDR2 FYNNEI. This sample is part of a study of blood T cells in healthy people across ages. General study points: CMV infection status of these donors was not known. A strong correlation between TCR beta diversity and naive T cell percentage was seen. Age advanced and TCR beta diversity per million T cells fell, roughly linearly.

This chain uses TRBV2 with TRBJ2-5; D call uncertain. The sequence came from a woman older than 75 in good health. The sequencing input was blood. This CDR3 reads CAGTVGETQYF. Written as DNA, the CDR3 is TGTGCCGGCACGGTGGGTGAGACCCAGTACTTC.